This T cell receptor (beta chain) emerged from a study of monozygotic twins with inflammatory bowel disease. General study points: Especially with disease activity, IBD patients shared fewer clonotypes with others than healthy twins did.

Samples each yielded cDNA through eight separate reactions. The template switching step added UMIs that contained a 6-nucleotide sample barcode. Nested PCRs (approximately 16 and 10 cycles, two total) were applied to TCRalpha and TCRbeta cDNA. TCRdb reprocessed the 5' RACE reads, with one entry per CDR3 protein and no DNA. This sample contains around 200,000 distinct CDR3 sequences. The CDR3 is 15 residues long. Germline V gene lookup returns CDR1 SGHNT and CDR2 YYREEE (reference sequence). Comment on this clonotype: What it recognizes is unknown.

V gene TRBV5-4 combines with J gene TRBJ2-1; TCRdb's assignment of TRBD1 cannot be checked, as there is no DNA. The sequence came from a human donor with ulcerative colitis or Crohn's disease, or a healthy co-twin of an affected twin (not recorded which). Source material: blood. CDR3 sequence reads: CASSRGQGSGNEQFF.